A selection of T cell receptor beta chains follows, all from one sample in a study of T cells in Graves' hyperthyroidism and ophthalmopathy. MiXCR, applied by TCRdb to the multiplex PCR reads, yields one record per CDR3 protein. The table records around 250,000 distinct CDR3 sequences, roughly 15% of them present only once. The sample consisted of blood. These receptors all stem from a woman aged 40-49 years with Graves' hyperthyroidism that later progressed to Graves' ophthalmopathy. CDR3s include the opening cysteine and the closing phenylalanine or tryptophan. D genes are given only for firm matches. Clone size is stated in some rows and not others, as once, few, many or a class when expanded.

V: TRBV3-1
size: -
D: -
J: TRBJ1-3
DNA: TGTGCCAGCAGCTTTTGGACAGAGTACTCTGGAAACACCATATATTTT
CDR3: CASSFWTEYSGNTIYF

V: TRBV3-1
size: many
D: TRBD2
J: TRBJ2-1
DNA: TGTGCCAGCAGCCGAGGGACTAGCGGTCTCTACAATGAGCAGTTCTTC
CDR3: CASSRGTSGLYNEQFF

V: TRBV6-1
size: many
D: TRBD1
J: TRBJ1-2
DNA: TGTGCCAGCAGTGCCCGACAGGGTATTCAAGGCTACACCTTC
CDR3: CASSARQGIQGYTF

V: TRBV19
size: few
D: -
J: TRBJ1-1
DNA: TGTGCCAGTAGTATGGGAGGGTCCACTGAAGCTTTCTTT
CDR3: CASSMGGSTEAFF

V: TRBV3-1
size: many
D: -
J: TRBJ2-5
DNA: TGTGCCAGCAGAGGGGGGATCGAGACCCAGTACTTC
CDR3: CASRGGIETQYF

V: TRBV19
size: -
D: -
J: TRBJ2-7
DNA: TGTGCCAGTAGTATAGAATGGGGGATAACCTACGAGCAGTACTTC
CDR3: CASSIEWGITYEQYF

V: TRBV29-1
size: many
D: -
J: TRBJ2-7
DNA: TGCAGCGTTGAGATCCAGGGACGCTCCTACGAGCAGTACTTC
CDR3: CSVEIQGRSYEQYF

V: TRBV30
size: few
D: TRBD1
J: TRBJ1-1
DNA: TGTGCCTGGAGCCCAGGGGGCTTCGTTCTTAGCACTGAAGCTTTCTTT
CDR3: CAWSPGGFVLSTEAFF

V: TRBV28
size: few
D: -
J: TRBJ1-1
DNA: TGTGCCGTACACAGGGAAACGAACACTGAAGCTTTCTTT
CDR3: CAVHRETNTEAFF

V: TRBV9
size: many
D: -
J: TRBJ2-1
DNA: TGTGCCAGCAGCGTAGACAATGAGCAGTTCTTC
CDR3: CASSVDNEQFF

V: TRBV7-9
size: -
D: -
J: TRBJ2-1
DNA: TGTGCCAGCAGCCTAGCCGGTCGGCTGGCAGATGAGCAGTTCTTC
CDR3: CASSLAGRLADEQFF

V: TRBV15
size: many
D: -
J: TRBJ1-4
DNA: TGTGCCACCAGCAGATCGCCTAATGAAAAACTGTTTTTT
CDR3: CATSRSPNEKLFF

V: TRBV18
size: many
D: -
J: TRBJ1-2
DNA: TGTGCCAGCTCACCGACAGACGGCATCTATGGCTACACCTTC
CDR3: CASSPTDGIYGYTF

V: TRBV12-3/TRBV12-4
size: many
D: -
J: TRBJ1-3
DNA: TGTGCCAGCAGTTTAGGCTACAGTGGAAACACCATATATTTT
CDR3: CASSLGYSGNTIYF

V: TRBV14
size: -
D: TRBD2
J: TRBJ2-3
DNA: TGTGCCAGCAGCCAGGGAAGACTAGCGGTGACAGATACGCAGTATTTT
CDR3: CASSQGRLAVTDTQYF

V: TRBV6-1
size: many
D: -
J: TRBJ1-5
DNA: TGTGCCATAGGGCCCCAGAGGGCCCAGCATTTT
CDR3: CAIGPQRAQHF

V: TRBV19
size: many
D: -
J: TRBJ1-1
DNA: TGTGCCAGTACCGCGGGACGGAGGCTGAACACTGAAGCTTTCTTT
CDR3: CASTAGRRLNTEAFF